The present T cell receptor beta chain was sequenced within a study of cytomegalovirus exposure and HLA in healthy donors. Trimming cost V 7 bases and J 2 bases, with 12 bases left between them. This CDR3 has 15 amino acids. In germline, CDR1 is ENHRY, CDR2 SYGVKD. This clone came up once. The antigen remains undetermined. PCR primers comprised 60 Vbeta and 13 Jbeta primers. Original handling: Later, an analysis found about 80 million unique TCR beta chains, and about 10 million of these were shared. Method: immunoSEQ multiplex PCR; TCRdb's copy keeps in-frame clones and lacks some. V, J and clone size reflect that table, while D and trimming were determined from the DNA. This sample has around 110,000 clones; roughly three quarters occur once, and the top ten carry more than 1.5%. Study observations and caveats: The authors enumerated around 150 TCR beta chains as linked to cytomegalovirus.

Material for sequencing was PBMCs. This chain connects TRBV10-3 to TRBJ2-6; TRBD2 might be the D (6 bases). This TCR was sampled from a woman in her late teens or twenties in good health and CMV-seronegative. CDR3 sequence: CAITKGGTGANVLTF. The CDR3 DNA sequence: TGTGCCATCACCAAAGGAGGGACTGGGGCCAACGTCCTGACTTTC.